This T cell receptor (beta chain) was found in a study of siplizumab effects on memory and regulatory T cells. This CDR3 region has 17 residues. With 1 base clipped from V and 3 bases from J, the junction kept 5 bases outside the gene matches. In germline, CDR1 is SGHTS, CDR2 YDEGEE. The table came from immunoSEQ multiplex PCR; TCRdb's copy has only in-frame clones and leaves some out. The sample lists about 100,000 clones; less than 95% were seen once. Study outcomes and limitations: Few alloreactive clones mapped to unstimulated subsets. Siplizumab cultures yielded proliferating Tregs whose suppressive function was not confirmed. Naive T cell populations appeared to exhibit greater diversity than memory cells and appeared to be major alloresponse contributors. Alloreactive sequences traceable to unstimulated CD4+ memory cells declined significantly under siplizumab.

This clone has a single count. Its antigen remains unidentified. This receptor was identified in a human donor in good health. This chain joins TRBV5-8 and TRBJ1-5; TRBD1 matches 12 bases. Sequencing was carried out using non-Treg CD4+ T cells sorted from blood. This CDR3 is CASSLIGGQGANQPQHF. The CDR3 region has the DNA TGTGCCAGCAGCTTGATCGGGGGACAGGGGGCCAATCAGCCCCAGCATTTT.